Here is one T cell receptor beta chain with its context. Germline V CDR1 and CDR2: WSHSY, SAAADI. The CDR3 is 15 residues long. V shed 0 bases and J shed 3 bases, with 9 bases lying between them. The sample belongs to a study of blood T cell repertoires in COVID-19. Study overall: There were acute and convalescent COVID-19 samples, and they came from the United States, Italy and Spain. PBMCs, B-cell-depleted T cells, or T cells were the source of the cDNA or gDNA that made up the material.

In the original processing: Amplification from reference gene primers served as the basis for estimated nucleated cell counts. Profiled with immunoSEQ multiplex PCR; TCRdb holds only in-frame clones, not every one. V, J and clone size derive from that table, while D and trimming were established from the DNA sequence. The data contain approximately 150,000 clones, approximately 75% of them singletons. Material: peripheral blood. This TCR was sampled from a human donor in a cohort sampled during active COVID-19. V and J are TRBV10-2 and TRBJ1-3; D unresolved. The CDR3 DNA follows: TGCGCCAGCAGTGAGTCACGGGGTTATGGAAACACCATATATTTT. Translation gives CASSESRGYGNTIYF.